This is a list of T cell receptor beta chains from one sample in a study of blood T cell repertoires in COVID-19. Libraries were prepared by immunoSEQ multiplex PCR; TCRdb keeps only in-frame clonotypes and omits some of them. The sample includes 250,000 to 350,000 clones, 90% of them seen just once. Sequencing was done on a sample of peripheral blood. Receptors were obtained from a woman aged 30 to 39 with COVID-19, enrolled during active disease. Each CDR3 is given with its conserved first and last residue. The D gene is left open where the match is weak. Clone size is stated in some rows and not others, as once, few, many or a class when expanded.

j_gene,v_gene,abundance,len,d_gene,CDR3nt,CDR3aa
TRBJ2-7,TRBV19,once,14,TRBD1,TGTGCCAGTAGTATCGGGACAGGGAGCTACGAGCAGTACTTC,CASSIGTGSYEQYF
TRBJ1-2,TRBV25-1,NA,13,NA,TGTGCCAGCAGGAAGACGGGGGACTATGGCTACACCTTC,CASRKTGDYGYTF
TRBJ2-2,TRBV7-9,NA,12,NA,TGTGCCAGCAGCTTTGTAAACGGGGAGCTGTTTTTT,CASSFVNGELFF
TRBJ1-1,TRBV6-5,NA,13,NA,TGTGCCAGCACCTACGGGGTGAACACTGAAGCTTTCTTT,CASTYGVNTEAFF
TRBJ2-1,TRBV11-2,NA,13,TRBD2,TGTGCCAGCAGCCTTAGCGGGAGGGATGAGCAGTTCTTC,CASSLSGRDEQFF
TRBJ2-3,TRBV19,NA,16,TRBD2,TGTGCCAGTATTAAACTAGCGGGAGGGCCGACAGATACGCAGTATTTT,CASIKLAGGPTDTQYF
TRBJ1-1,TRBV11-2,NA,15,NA,TGTGCCAGCAGCACCCGTCGGACAGAGAACACTGAAGCTTTCTTT,CASSTRRTENTEAFF
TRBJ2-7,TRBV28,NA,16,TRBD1,TGTGCCAGCAGCCCTGAGACAGGGCGAAGCTCCTACGAGCAGTACTTC,CASSPETGRSSYEQYF
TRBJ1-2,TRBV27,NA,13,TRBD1,TGTGCCAGCAGTACCTGGACAGGGGACGGCTACACCTTC,CASSTWTGDGYTF
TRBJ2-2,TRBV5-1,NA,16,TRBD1,TGCGCCAGCAGTATTAGGACAGGGGGCCCCACCGGGGAGCTGTTTTTT,CASSIRTGGPTGELFF
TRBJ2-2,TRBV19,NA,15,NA,TGTGCCAGCCGGCTAGGTAGCGGAAACACCGGGGAGCTGTTTTTT,CASRLGSGNTGELFF
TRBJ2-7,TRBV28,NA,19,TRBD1,TGTGCCAGCAGACACAATCCGGGACAGGGAGGCCCCCGAACCTACGAGCAGTACTTC,CASRHNPGQGGPRTYEQYF
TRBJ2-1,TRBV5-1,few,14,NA,TGCGCCAGCAGCTCCCCGGACAGCTACAATGAGCAGTTCTTC,CASSSPDSYNEQFF
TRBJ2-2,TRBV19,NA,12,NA,TGTGCCAGTAGCGGAGCAGCCGGGGAGCTGTTTTTT,CASSGAAGELFF
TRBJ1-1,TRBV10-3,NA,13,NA,TGTGCCATCAGTGTCGGTCTTCGCACTGAAGCTTTCTTT,CAISVGLRTEAFF
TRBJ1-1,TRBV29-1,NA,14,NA,TGCAGCGTTTTTGTGGAGGGGATCTACACTGAAGCTTTCTTT,CSVFVEGIYTEAFF
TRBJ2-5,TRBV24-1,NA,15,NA,TGTGCCACCAGTGACTCCTCTGTGGGGAGGGAGACCCAGTACTTC,CATSDSSVGRETQYF
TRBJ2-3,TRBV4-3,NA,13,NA,TGCGCCAGCAAGCAGGGAAACACAGATACGCAGTATTTT,CASKQGNTDTQYF